The sequence of this T cell receptor (beta chain) was determined in a study of cytomegalovirus exposure and HLA in healthy donors. Whole-study findings and limits: Presence/absence analyses rested on an assumption that sequencing depth was roughly uniform across donors.

Comment on this clone: The antigen remains unidentified.

The CDR3 is made up of 17 amino acids. Germline CDR1 LGHNA, CDR2 YSLEER. Trimming took 1 base from V and 3 from J, leaving 19 bases between them. Vbeta (60) and Jbeta (13) primers were used in the PCR. This table comes from immunoSEQ multiplex PCR, and its TCRdb copy is limited to in-frame clones, with some not included. The table shows around 200,000 clones, with less than 90% occurring only once. This chain links TRBV4-3 with TRBJ2-7; D is perhaps TRBD2 (6 bases). The clonotype comes from a man in his forties or fifties in good health and CMV-seronegative. The sample consisted of PBMCs. CDR3 sequence: CASSQVLGGSTFYEQYF. The CDR3 DNA reads TGCGCCAGCAGCCAAGTGCTGGGGGGTTCCACCTTCTACGAGCAGTACTTC.